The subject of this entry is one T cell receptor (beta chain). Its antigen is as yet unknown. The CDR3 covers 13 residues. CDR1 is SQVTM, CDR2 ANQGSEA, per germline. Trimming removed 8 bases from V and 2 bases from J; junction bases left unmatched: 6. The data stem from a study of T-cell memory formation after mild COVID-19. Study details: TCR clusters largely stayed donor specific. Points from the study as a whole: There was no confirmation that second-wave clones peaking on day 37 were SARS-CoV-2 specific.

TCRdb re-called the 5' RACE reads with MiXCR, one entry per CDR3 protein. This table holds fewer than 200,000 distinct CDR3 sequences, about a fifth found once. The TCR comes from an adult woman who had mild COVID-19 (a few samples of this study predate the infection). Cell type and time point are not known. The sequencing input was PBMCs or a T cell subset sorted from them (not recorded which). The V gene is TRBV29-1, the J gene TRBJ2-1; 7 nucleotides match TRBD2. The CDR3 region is CSFWGGTYNEQFF. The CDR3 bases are TGCAGCTTCTGGGGGGGAACCTACAATGAGCAGTTCTTC.